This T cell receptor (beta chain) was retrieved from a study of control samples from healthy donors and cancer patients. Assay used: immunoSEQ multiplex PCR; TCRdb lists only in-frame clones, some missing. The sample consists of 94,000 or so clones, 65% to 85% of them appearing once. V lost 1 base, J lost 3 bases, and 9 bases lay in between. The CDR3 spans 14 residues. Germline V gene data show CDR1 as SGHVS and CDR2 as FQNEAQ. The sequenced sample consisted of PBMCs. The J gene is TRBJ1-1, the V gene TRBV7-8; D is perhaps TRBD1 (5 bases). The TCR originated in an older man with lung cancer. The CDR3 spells CASSLERGDTEAFF. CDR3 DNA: TGTGCCAGCAGCTTAGAAAGGGGCGACACTGAAGCTTTCTTT.